This paragraph covers one TCR beta chain sequence. The data were obtained in a study of blood T cell repertoires in COVID-19. Overall study context: Acute and convalescent COVID-19 samples came from the United States, Italy and Spain.

Profiled with immunoSEQ multiplex PCR; TCRdb holds only in-frame clones, not every one. The profile shows some 130,000 clones, 65% to 90% of them singletons. Sequenced: peripheral blood. This receptor was taken from an elderly man with acute or convalescent COVID-19.

CDR3 sequence reads: CASSSTANTEAFF. The CDR3 bases are TGTGCCAGCAGTTCGACAGCGAACACTGAAGCTTTCTTT. The V gene is TRBV6-4, the J gene TRBJ1-1; a weak D match, TRBD1 (5 bases). The CDR3 runs 13 residues. V shed 5 bases and J shed 1 base, with 8 bases lying between them. Germline CDR1 and CDR2: MRHNA and SNTAGT.